A selection of T cell receptor beta chains follows, all from one sample in a study of molecular identifiers for immune sequencing clone quantification. TCRdb re-derived calls from the PCR reads in MiXCR, one entry per CDR3 protein. The table includes hundreds of thousands of distinct CDR3 sequences, 24% detected once. The specimen was naive CD8+ T cells from blood, with Jurkat cell RNA spiked in. The receptors here all came from a human donor in good health. Some libraries in this study had Jurkat cell RNA spiked in. CDR3s include the opening cysteine and the closing phenylalanine or tryptophan. Fields, in order: D gene, J gene, clone size, V gene, CDR3 DNA, CDR3 protein. A D gene is named only where the DNA matches it firmly. For some rows the clone size is stated as once, few or many, or as a class when expanded; others skip it.

d_call: -
j_call: TRBJ1-6
clone_size: few
v_call: TRBV3-1
cdr3_nt: TGTGCCAGCAGCCAAGCGAAAGGATCACCCCTCCACTTT
cdr3_aa: CASSQAKGSPLHF

d_call: TRBD1
j_call: TRBJ2-2
clone_size: few
v_call: TRBV24-1
cdr3_nt: TGTGCCACCAGACAGGGGGACACCGGGGAGCTGTTTTTT
cdr3_aa: CATRQGDTGELFF

d_call: TRBD2
j_call: TRBJ2-2
clone_size: once
v_call: TRBV7-6
cdr3_nt: TGTGCCAGCAGCTTAGCTCCCGGACTAGCAGTGACACCCCGGACCGGGGAGCTGTTTTTT
cdr3_aa: CASSLAPGLAVTPRTGELFF

d_call: -
j_call: TRBJ2-3
clone_size: -
v_call: TRBV21-1
cdr3_nt: TGTGCCAGCAGCAAAGAAGAACGGGGGGGGTTTGTATCAGATACGCAGTATTTT
cdr3_aa: CASSKEERGGFVSDTQYF

d_call: -
j_call: TRBJ1-3
clone_size: few
v_call: TRBV19
cdr3_nt: TGTGCCAGTAGTTGGGTCACCAGCGGAATTGGAAACACCATATATTTT
cdr3_aa: CASSWVTSGIGNTIYF

d_call: TRBD1
j_call: TRBJ1-4
clone_size: many
v_call: TRBV28
cdr3_nt: TGTGCCAGCAGCCCACCAAGACAGGGTTTGGATGAAAAACTGTTTTTT
cdr3_aa: CASSPPRQGLDEKLFF

d_call: -
j_call: TRBJ2-6
clone_size: many
v_call: TRBV14
cdr3_nt: TGTGCCAGCAGCCAAGGATGGGCCGTGAGGGCCAACGTCCTGACTTTC
cdr3_aa: CASSQGWAVRANVLTF

d_call: -
j_call: TRBJ2-4
clone_size: -
v_call: TRBV10-2
cdr3_nt: TGCGCCAGCAGGGCGACAGGCAATTCGGAGGTCAAAAACATTCAGTACTTC
cdr3_aa: CASRATGNSEVKNIQYF

d_call: TRBD2
j_call: TRBJ2-3
clone_size: few
v_call: TRBV30
cdr3_nt: TGTGCCTGGAGTGGGACTAGCAGGGCAGATACGCAGTATTTT
cdr3_aa: CAWSGTSRADTQYF

d_call: TRBD2
j_call: TRBJ2-3
clone_size: -
v_call: TRBV6-2/TRBV6-3
cdr3_nt: TGTGCCAGCAGCCGCCGGGTGAGCGGGAGGGCCCCAGATACGCAGTATTTT
cdr3_aa: CASSRRVSGRAPDTQYF

d_call: TRBD2
j_call: TRBJ2-1
clone_size: many
v_call: TRBV29-1
cdr3_nt: TGCAGCGTTGCCGGGACTAGCGGTGAGCAGTTCTTC
cdr3_aa: CSVAGTSGEQFF

d_call: -
j_call: TRBJ1-5
clone_size: many
v_call: TRBV27
cdr3_nt: TGTGCCAGCAGTTCCCCCATGAGTCCCCAGCATTTT
cdr3_aa: CASSSPMSPQHF

d_call: -
j_call: TRBJ2-7
clone_size: -
v_call: TRBV19
cdr3_nt: TGTGCCAGTAGTGGATCGGGATTATATTACGAGCAGTACTTC
cdr3_aa: CASSGSGLYYEQYF

d_call: -
j_call: TRBJ2-6
clone_size: -
v_call: TRBV13
cdr3_nt: -
cdr3_aa: CASGLGVGAGANVLPF

d_call: -
j_call: TRBJ2-5
clone_size: many
v_call: TRBV20-1
cdr3_nt: TGCAGTGCCCTCGAGCGAGAGACCCAGTACTTC
cdr3_aa: CSALERETQYF

d_call: TRBD2
j_call: TRBJ2-3
clone_size: -
v_call: TRBV25-1
cdr3_nt: TGTGCCAGCTTCTTAGTAGCGGGAGGCACAGATACGCAGTATTTT
cdr3_aa: CASFLVAGGTDTQYF

d_call: -
j_call: TRBJ2-3
clone_size: -
v_call: TRBV10-3
cdr3_nt: TGTGCCATCAGTGATCCTGGGACCACGGATACGCAGTATTTT
cdr3_aa: CAISDPGTTDTQYF

d_call: TRBD2
j_call: TRBJ2-7
clone_size: many
v_call: TRBV6-5
cdr3_nt: TGTGCCAGCACGGGGGGTGCCACCTACGAGCAGTACTTC
cdr3_aa: CASTGGATYEQYF

d_call: -
j_call: TRBJ2-1
clone_size: few
v_call: TRBV19
cdr3_nt: TGTGCCAGTAGTGAGACACCGGGACCCAGCAATGAGCAGTTCTTC
cdr3_aa: CASSETPGPSNEQFF

d_call: TRBD1
j_call: TRBJ2-3
clone_size: -
v_call: TRBV5-6
cdr3_nt: TGTGCCAGCAGCTTGGCGGGGCAGGGGGTGCAGTGGGATACGCAGTATTTT
cdr3_aa: CASSLAGQGVQWDTQYF

d_call: -
j_call: TRBJ2-7
clone_size: few
v_call: TRBV3-1
cdr3_nt: TGTGCCAGCAGCCAAGGGTACCGCGGCTACGAGCAGTACTTC
cdr3_aa: CASSQGYRGYEQYF

d_call: -
j_call: TRBJ2-1
clone_size: -
v_call: TRBV7-6
cdr3_nt: TGTGCCAGCAGCTTTCGACAGGGAGGCAATGAGCAGTTCTTC
cdr3_aa: CASSFRQGGNEQFF

d_call: -
j_call: TRBJ1-6
clone_size: -
v_call: TRBV13
cdr3_nt: TGTGCCAGCAGCTTAAGCCCCATACCAGGAGAGAGATCACCCCTCCACTTT
cdr3_aa: CASSLSPIPGERSPLHF

d_call: -
j_call: TRBJ2-1
clone_size: -
v_call: TRBV29-1
cdr3_nt: TGCAGCGTTGAGAATAGCGGTCACAATGAGCAGTTCTTC
cdr3_aa: CSVENSGHNEQFF

d_call: TRBD2
j_call: TRBJ2-7
clone_size: -
v_call: TRBV14
cdr3_nt: TGTGCCAGCCGCCAGGTAGCGGGTCCCTACGAGCAGTACTTC
cdr3_aa: CASRQVAGPYEQYF

d_call: -
j_call: TRBJ2-5
clone_size: few
v_call: TRBV6-6
cdr3_nt: TGTGCCAGCAGTTACTCCATGGGGACACGCCAAGAGACCCAGTACTTC
cdr3_aa: CASSYSMGTRQETQYF

d_call: -
j_call: TRBJ2-1
clone_size: few
v_call: TRBV6-2/TRBV6-3
cdr3_nt: TGTGCCAGCAGCCGCCAGCCCTACAATGAGCAGTTCTTC
cdr3_aa: CASSRQPYNEQFF

d_call: TRBD2
j_call: TRBJ2-3
clone_size: many
v_call: TRBV4-1
cdr3_nt: TGCGCCAGCAGCCAAGGGGGCGGGGGGCTCACAGATACGCAGTATTTT
cdr3_aa: CASSQGGGGLTDTQYF

d_call: -
j_call: TRBJ2-7
clone_size: -
v_call: TRBV12-3/TRBV12-4
cdr3_nt: TGTGCCAGCAGTTTCGTGTACGTTCCGACCTACGAGCAGTACTTC
cdr3_aa: CASSFVYVPTYEQYF

d_call: -
j_call: TRBJ2-6
clone_size: -
v_call: TRBV6-6
cdr3_nt: TGTGCCAGCAGTTTCCTGGGGGGTGGGGCCAACGTCCTGACTTTC
cdr3_aa: CASSFLGGGANVLTF

d_call: TRBD2
j_call: TRBJ2-7
clone_size: many
v_call: TRBV6-2/TRBV6-3
cdr3_nt: TGTGCCAGCAGTTACGGGGGGGACGAGTACTTC
cdr3_aa: CASSYGGDEYF

d_call: -
j_call: TRBJ1-4
clone_size: -
v_call: TRBV12-3/TRBV12-4
cdr3_nt: TGTGCCAGCAGGCGATGGGGTTCTAATGAAAAACTGTTTTTT
cdr3_aa: CASRRWGSNEKLFF

d_call: TRBD1
j_call: TRBJ2-7
clone_size: -
v_call: TRBV20-1
cdr3_nt: TGCAGTGCTAGAGAACCGGGACAGCTGGTCTCCTACGAGCAGTACTTC
cdr3_aa: CSAREPGQLVSYEQYF

d_call: -
j_call: TRBJ2-3
clone_size: many
v_call: TRBV29-1
cdr3_nt: TGCAGCGTTGTGACAGGACCATCCACAGATACGCAGTATTTT
cdr3_aa: CSVVTGPSTDTQYF

d_call: TRBD2
j_call: TRBJ2-1
clone_size: few
v_call: TRBV7-9
cdr3_nt: TGTGCCAGCAGCTTAGCTCCCGGACTAGCGGGGGGCAGCCCCGAGCAGTTCTTC
cdr3_aa: CASSLAPGLAGGSPEQFF

d_call: -
j_call: TRBJ1-2
clone_size: many
v_call: TRBV6-5
cdr3_nt: TGTGCCAGCAGTTACGGGCGGATCTATGGCTACACCTTC
cdr3_aa: CASSYGRIYGYTF

d_call: TRBD1
j_call: TRBJ2-7
clone_size: -
v_call: TRBV4-1
cdr3_nt: TGCGCCAGCAGCCTAGGGACAGCTCCCGTCTACGAGCAGTACTTC
cdr3_aa: CASSLGTAPVYEQYF

d_call: TRBD2
j_call: TRBJ2-1
clone_size: many
v_call: TRBV9
cdr3_nt: TGTGCCAGCAGCGCCCTACTAGCGGGTTCCTACAATGAGCAGTTCTTC
cdr3_aa: CASSALLAGSYNEQFF

d_call: TRBD1
j_call: TRBJ2-1
clone_size: few
v_call: TRBV30
cdr3_nt: TGTGCCTGGAGTTCCTCGGGACAGTTGTACAATGAGCAGTTCTTC
cdr3_aa: CAWSSSGQLYNEQFF

d_call: TRBD2
j_call: TRBJ2-1
clone_size: many
v_call: TRBV6-1
cdr3_nt: TGTGCCAGCAGTAGCAGCGGGAGCTACAATGAGCAGTTCTTC
cdr3_aa: CASSSSGSYNEQFF

d_call: -
j_call: TRBJ2-3
clone_size: few
v_call: TRBV27
cdr3_nt: TGTGCCAGCAGTAGTAGGCCTCTCTCGGATACGCAGTATTTT
cdr3_aa: CASSSRPLSDTQYF

d_call: TRBD1
j_call: TRBJ2-6
clone_size: -
v_call: TRBV27
cdr3_nt: TGTGCCAGCAGCAACGTGGACAGGGATAGCTCTGGGGCCAACGTCCTGACTTTC
cdr3_aa: CASSNVDRDSSGANVLTF

d_call: -
j_call: TRBJ2-4
clone_size: many
v_call: TRBV12-3/TRBV12-4
cdr3_nt: TGTGCCAGCAGCTTGGGACTAGCCAAAAACATTCAGTACTTC
cdr3_aa: CASSLGLAKNIQYF

d_call: -
j_call: TRBJ2-1
clone_size: few
v_call: TRBV7-6
cdr3_nt: TGTGCCAGCAGCTTAGTATCCGGGGTAAGCTCCTACAATGAGCAGTTCTTC
cdr3_aa: CASSLVSGVSSYNEQFF

d_call: TRBD1
j_call: TRBJ2-7
clone_size: many
v_call: TRBV28
cdr3_nt: TGTGCCAGCACCTCCCAGGGGGTACTGCTTTTTGGCGAGCAGTACTTC
cdr3_aa: CASTSQGVLLFGEQYF

d_call: -
j_call: TRBJ2-7
clone_size: -
v_call: TRBV11-2
cdr3_nt: TGTGCCAGCAGCTTAGGTAGTCAAGGGCGGTACGAGCAGTACTTC
cdr3_aa: CASSLGSQGRYEQYF

d_call: -
j_call: TRBJ2-7
clone_size: -
v_call: TRBV5-3
cdr3_nt: TGTGCCAGCAGCGAATGGAGCCTCACAGACTGCGAGCAGTACTTC
cdr3_aa: CASSEWSLTDCEQYF

d_call: TRBD2
j_call: TRBJ2-7
clone_size: -
v_call: TRBV3-1
cdr3_nt: TGTGCCAGCAGCCAAGATGTAACTAGCGGGGGATACGAGCAGTACTTC
cdr3_aa: CASSQDVTSGGYEQYF

d_call: -
j_call: TRBJ1-6
clone_size: few
v_call: TRBV7-9
cdr3_nt: TGTGCCAGCAGCTCTCCGGGACACCAGAATTCACCCCTCCACTTT
cdr3_aa: CASSSPGHQNSPLHF

d_call: -
j_call: TRBJ2-4
clone_size: many
v_call: TRBV28
cdr3_nt: TGTGCCAGCAGTTTTGACATATGGAAGGAAGCCATTCAGTACTTC
cdr3_aa: CASSFDIWKEAIQYF

d_call: -
j_call: TRBJ1-4
clone_size: -
v_call: TRBV30
cdr3_nt: TGTGCCTACAGGAACCAAAACAATGAAAAACTGTTTTTT
cdr3_aa: CAYRNQNNEKLFF

d_call: TRBD1
j_call: TRBJ1-1
clone_size: -
v_call: TRBV4-1
cdr3_nt: TGCGCCAGCAGACAGGGGGCCGGGACTGAAGCTTTCTTT
cdr3_aa: CASRQGAGTEAFF

d_call: TRBD1
j_call: TRBJ1-1
clone_size: many
v_call: TRBV2
cdr3_nt: TGTGCCAGCAGTGAACCGGGACAGGGAGCTTTCTTT
cdr3_aa: CASSEPGQGAFF

d_call: TRBD1
j_call: TRBJ1-5
clone_size: many
v_call: TRBV6-6
cdr3_nt: TGTGCCAGCAGTTACCCGGACAGGGCTAGCAATCAGCCCCAGCATTTT
cdr3_aa: CASSYPDRASNQPQHF

d_call: -
j_call: TRBJ2-3
clone_size: few
v_call: TRBV27
cdr3_nt: TGTGCCAGCAGTTTATCATATAAGGGCCCCTCTACAGATACGCAGTATTTT
cdr3_aa: CASSLSYKGPSTDTQYF